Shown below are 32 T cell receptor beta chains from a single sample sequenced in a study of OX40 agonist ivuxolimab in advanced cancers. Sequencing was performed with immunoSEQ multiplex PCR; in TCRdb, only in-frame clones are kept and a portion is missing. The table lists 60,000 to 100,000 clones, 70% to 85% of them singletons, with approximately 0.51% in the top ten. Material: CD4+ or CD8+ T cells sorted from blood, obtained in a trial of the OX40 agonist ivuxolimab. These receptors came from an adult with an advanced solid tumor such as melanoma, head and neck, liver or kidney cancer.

The chain's CDR3 is CASSPRGNQETQYF. The CDR3 DNA sequence: TGTGCCAGCAGCCCACGGGGAAACCAAGAGACCCAGTACTTC. The V call is TRBV7-9, the J call TRBJ2-5, with a tentative D call TRBD2 (5 bases). The CDR3 totals 14 residues. Trimming stripped 5 bases from V and 0 bases from J, with 10 bases between. Germline values: CDR1 SEHNR, CDR2 FQNEAQ (reference sequence). Together with reference TRBV7-9 and TRBJ2-5, the CDR3 gives the full variable domain: DTGVSQNPRHKITKRGQNVTFRCDPISEHNRLYWYRQTLGQGPEFLTYFQNEAQLEKSRLLSDRFSAERPKGSFSTLEIQRTEQGDSAMYLCASSPRGNQETQYFGPGTRLLVL.

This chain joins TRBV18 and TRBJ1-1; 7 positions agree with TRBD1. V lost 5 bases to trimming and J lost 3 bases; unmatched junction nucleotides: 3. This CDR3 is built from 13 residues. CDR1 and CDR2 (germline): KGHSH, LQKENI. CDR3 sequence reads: CASSSGQDTEAFF. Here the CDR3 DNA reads TGTGCCAGCTCATCAGGACAGGACACTGAAGCTTTCTTT.

The CDR3 reads CASSQRPGTGGASRTEAFF. The DNA of the CDR3 is TGTGCCAGCAGCCAACGGCCTGGGACAGGGGGCGCCTCTCGCACTGAAGCTTTCTTT. The V gene is TRBV7-6, the J gene TRBJ1-1, with 12 bases identical to TRBD1. Germline assignment: CDR1 SGHVS and CDR2 FNYEAQ. The trim removed 5 bases at V and 4 bases at J, leaving 17 bases unmatched. The CDR3 contains 19 residues.

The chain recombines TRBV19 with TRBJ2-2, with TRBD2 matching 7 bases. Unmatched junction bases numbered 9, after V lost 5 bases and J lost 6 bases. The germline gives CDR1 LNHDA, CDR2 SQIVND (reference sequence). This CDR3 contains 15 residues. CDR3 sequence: CASSRGGSRSGELFF. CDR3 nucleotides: TGTGCCAGTAGTCGGGGCGGGAGTAGATCCGGGGAGCTGTTTTTT.

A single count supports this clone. Here the CDR3 DNA reads TGTGCCAGCAGCTGGAAGACAGGGATAGGTGAGCAGTTCTTC. Protein: CASSWKTGIGEQFF. This sequence joins TRBV7-9 and TRBJ2-1; 7 bases are shared with TRBD1. Germline V gene lookup returns CDR1 SEHNR and CDR2 FQNEAQ (reference sequence). The CDR3 sequence is 14 residues long. Germline trimming cut 4 bases from V and 9 bases from J; bases unmatched to any gene: 9.

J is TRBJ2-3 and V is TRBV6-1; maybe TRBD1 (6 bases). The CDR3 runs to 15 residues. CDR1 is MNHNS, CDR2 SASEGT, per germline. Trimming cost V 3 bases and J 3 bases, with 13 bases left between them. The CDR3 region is CASSDRGSVTDTQYF. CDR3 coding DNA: TGTGCCAGCAGTGACAGGGGAAGTGTAACAGATACGCAGTATTTT.

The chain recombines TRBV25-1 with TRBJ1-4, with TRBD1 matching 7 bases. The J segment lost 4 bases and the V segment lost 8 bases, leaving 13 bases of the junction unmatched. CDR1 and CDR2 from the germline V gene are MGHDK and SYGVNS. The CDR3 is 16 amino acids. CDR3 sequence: CASGDSSHPNNEKLFF. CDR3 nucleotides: TGTGCCAGCGGGGACAGCAGCCACCCCAATAATGAAAAACTGTTTTTT.

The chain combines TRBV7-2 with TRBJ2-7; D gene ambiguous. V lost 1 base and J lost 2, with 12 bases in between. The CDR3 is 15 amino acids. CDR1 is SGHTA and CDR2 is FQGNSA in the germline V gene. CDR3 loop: CASSLVQSRPYEQYF. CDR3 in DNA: TGTGCCAGCAGCTTAGTGCAGTCCCGGCCCTACGAGCAGTACTTC. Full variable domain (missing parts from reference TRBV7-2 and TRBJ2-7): GAGVSQSPSNKVTEKGKDVELRCDPISGHTALYWYRQSLGQGLEFLIYFQGNSAPDKSGLPSDRFSAERTGGSVSTLTIQRTQQEDSAVYLCASSLVQSRPYEQYFGPGTRLTVT.

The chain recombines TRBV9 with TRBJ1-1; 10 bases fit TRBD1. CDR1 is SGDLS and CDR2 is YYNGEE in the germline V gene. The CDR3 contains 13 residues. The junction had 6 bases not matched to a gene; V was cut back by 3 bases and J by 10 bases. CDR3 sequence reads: CASSGPGQGPAFF. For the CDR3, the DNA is TGTGCCAGCAGCGGACCGGGACAGGGGCCAGCTTTCTTT.

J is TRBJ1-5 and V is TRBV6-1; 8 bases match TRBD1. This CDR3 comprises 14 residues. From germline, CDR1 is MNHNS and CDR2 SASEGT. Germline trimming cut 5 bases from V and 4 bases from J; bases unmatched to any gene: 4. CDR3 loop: CASSQQGVNQPQHF. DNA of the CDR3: TGTGCCAGCAGTCAACAGGGGGTGAATCAGCCCCAGCATTTT.

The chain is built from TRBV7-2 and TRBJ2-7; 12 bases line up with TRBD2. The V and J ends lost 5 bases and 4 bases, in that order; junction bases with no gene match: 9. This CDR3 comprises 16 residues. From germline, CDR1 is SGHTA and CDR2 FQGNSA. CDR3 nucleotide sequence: TGTGCCAGCAGCCGACTAGCGGGAGCAAGGGTGTACGAGCAGTACTTC. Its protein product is CASSRLAGARVYEQYF.

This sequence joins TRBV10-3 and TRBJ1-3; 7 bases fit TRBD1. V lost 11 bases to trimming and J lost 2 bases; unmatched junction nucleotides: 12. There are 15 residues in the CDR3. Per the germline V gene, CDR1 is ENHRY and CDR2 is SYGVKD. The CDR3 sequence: CASGGGQITGNTIYF. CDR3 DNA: TGTGCCTCGGGGGGGGGACAGATCACTGGAAACACCATATATTTT.

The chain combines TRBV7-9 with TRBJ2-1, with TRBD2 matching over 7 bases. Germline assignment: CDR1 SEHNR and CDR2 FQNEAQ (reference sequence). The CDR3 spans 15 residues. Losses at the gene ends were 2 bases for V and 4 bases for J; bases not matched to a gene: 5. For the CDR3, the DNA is TGTGCCAGCAGCTTAAGCTTAGCGGGTTACAATGAGCAGTTCTTC. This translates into CASSLSLAGYNEQFF.

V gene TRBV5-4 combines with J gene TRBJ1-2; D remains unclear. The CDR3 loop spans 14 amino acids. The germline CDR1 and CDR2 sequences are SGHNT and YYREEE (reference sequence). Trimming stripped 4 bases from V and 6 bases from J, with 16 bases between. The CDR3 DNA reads TGTGCCAGCAGCCTCTCGGTCAGACCTAATGGCTACACCTTC. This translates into CASSLSVRPNGYTF.

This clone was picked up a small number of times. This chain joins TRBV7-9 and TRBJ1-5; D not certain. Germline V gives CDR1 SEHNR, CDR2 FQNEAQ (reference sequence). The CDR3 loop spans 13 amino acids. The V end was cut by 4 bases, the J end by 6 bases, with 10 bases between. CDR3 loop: CASSSVFAQPQHF. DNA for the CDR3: TGTGCCAGCAGCTCAGTATTCGCTCAGCCCCAGCATTTT. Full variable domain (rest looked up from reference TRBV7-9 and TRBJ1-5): DTGVSQNPRHKITKRGQNVTFRCDPISEHNRLYWYRQTLGQGPEFLTYFQNEAQLEKSRLLSDRFSAERPKGSFSTLEIQRTEQGDSAMYLCASSSVFAQPQHFGDGTRLSIL.

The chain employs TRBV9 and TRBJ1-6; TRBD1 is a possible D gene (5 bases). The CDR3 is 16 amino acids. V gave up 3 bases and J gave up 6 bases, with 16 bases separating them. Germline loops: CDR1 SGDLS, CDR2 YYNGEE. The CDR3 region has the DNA TGTGCCAGCAGCGAGAAGCCCGGGACGGTTAATTCACCCCTCCACTTT. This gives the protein CASSEKPGTVNSPLHF. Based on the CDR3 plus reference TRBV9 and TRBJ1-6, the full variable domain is DSGVTQTPKHLITATGQRVTLRCSPRSGDLSVYWYQQSLDQGLQFLIQYYNGEERAKGNILERFSAQQFPDLHSELNLSSLELGDSALYFCASSEKPGTVNSPLHFGNGTRLTVT.

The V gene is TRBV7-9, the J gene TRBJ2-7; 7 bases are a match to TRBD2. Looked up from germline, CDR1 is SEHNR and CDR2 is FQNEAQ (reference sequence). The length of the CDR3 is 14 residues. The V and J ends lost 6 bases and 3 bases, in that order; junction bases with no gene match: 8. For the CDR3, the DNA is TGTGCCAGCAGTCCTCAGACTAGCAGCTACGAGCAGTACTTC. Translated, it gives CASSPQTSSYEQYF.

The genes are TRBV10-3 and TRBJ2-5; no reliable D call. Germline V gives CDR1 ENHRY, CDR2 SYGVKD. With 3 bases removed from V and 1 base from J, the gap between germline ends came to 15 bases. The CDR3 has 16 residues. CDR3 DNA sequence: TGTGCCATCAGTGATATTTCGCTCCACACCCAAGAGACCCAGTACTTC. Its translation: CAISDISLHTQETQYF.

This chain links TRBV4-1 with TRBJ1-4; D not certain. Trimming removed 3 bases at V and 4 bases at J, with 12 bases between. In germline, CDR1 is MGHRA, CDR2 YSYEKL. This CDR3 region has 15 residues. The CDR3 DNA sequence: TGCGCCAGCAGCCATTTCGCAGCAAATAATGAAAAACTGTTTTTT. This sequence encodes CASSHFAANNEKLFF.

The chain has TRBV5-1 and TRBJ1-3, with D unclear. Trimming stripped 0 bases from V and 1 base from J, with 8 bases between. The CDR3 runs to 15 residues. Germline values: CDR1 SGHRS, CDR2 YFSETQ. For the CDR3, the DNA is TGCGCCAGCAGCTTGGAATCGCAGTCTGGAAACACCATATATTTT. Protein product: CASSLESQSGNTIYF.

The DNA of the CDR3 is TGTGCCATCAGTGACTCGGGACTAGCGAGAGAGACCCAGTACTTC. Amino acids: CAISDSGLARETQYF. The V call is TRBV10-3, the J call TRBJ2-5, with TRBD2 matching 10 bases. The V segment lost 3 bases and the J segment 4 bases; nucleotides outside the gene matches: 5. Germline V gene data show CDR1 as ENHRY and CDR2 as SYGVKD. This CDR3 has 15 amino acids.

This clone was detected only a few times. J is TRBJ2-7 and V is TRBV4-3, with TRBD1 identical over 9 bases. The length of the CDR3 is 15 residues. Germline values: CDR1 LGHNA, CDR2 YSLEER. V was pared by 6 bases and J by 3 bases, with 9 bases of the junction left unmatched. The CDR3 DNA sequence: TGCGCCAGCAGTTATCTACAGGGGGCCGACTACGAGCAGTACTTC. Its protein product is CASSYLQGADYEQYF.

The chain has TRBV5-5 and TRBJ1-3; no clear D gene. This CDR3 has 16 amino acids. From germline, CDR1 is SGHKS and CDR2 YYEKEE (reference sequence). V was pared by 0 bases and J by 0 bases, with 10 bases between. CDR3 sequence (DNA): TGTGCCAGCAGCTTGGAACTATCCAACTCTGGAAACACCATATATTTT. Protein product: CASSLELSNSGNTIYF.

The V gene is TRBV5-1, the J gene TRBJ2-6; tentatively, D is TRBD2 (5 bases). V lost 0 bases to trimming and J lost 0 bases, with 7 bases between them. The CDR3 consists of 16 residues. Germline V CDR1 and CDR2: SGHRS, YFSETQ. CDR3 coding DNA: TGCGCCAGCAGCTTGGTTGGGAGCTCTGGGGCCAACGTCCTGACTTTC. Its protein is CASSLVGSSGANVLTF.

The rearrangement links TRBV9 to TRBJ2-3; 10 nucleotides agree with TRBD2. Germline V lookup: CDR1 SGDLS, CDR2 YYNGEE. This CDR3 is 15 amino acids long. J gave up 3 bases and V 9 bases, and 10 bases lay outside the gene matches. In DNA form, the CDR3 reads TGTGCCACCGGGACTAGCGCTAACCCTACAGATACGCAGTATTTT. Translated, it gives CATGTSANPTDTQYF.

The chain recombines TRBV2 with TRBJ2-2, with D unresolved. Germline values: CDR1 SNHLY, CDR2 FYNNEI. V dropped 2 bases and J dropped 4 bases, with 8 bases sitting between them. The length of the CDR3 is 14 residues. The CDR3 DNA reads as TGTGCCAGCAGTGAACTAGGACGCACCGGGGAGCTGTTTTTT. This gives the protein CASSELGRTGELFF.

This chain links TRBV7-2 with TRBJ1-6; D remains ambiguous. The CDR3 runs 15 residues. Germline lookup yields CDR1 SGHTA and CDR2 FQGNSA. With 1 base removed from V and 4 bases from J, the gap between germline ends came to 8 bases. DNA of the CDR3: TGTGCCAGCAGCTTAGAGCAGGTTTATAATTCACCCCTCCACTTT. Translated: CASSLEQVYNSPLHF.

The CDR3 DNA reads as TGTGCCAGCAGCTTGGGAAGCGGGAGTGGGCTTGAGCAGTTCTTC. It codes for CASSLGSGSGLEQFF. V is TRBV5-4 and J is TRBJ2-1; 8 bases map to TRBD2. The CDR3 is 15 amino acids. From germline, CDR1 is SGHNT and CDR2 YYREEE (reference sequence). With 0 bases clipped from V and 9 bases from J, the junction kept 8 bases outside the gene matches.

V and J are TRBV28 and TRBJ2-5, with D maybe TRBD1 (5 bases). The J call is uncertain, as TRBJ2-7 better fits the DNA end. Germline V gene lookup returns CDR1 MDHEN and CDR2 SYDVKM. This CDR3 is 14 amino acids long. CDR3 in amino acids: CASSLDTVLYEQYF. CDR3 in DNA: TGTGCCAGCAGCTTGGACACCGTACTCTACGAGCAGTACTTC.

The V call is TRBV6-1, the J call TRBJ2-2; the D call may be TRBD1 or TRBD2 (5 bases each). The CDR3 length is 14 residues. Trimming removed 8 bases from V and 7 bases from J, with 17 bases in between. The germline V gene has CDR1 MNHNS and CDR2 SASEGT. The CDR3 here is CASAAGARGGELFF. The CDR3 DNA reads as TGTGCCAGCGCTGCTGGAGCGAGGGGCGGGGAGCTGTTTTTT.

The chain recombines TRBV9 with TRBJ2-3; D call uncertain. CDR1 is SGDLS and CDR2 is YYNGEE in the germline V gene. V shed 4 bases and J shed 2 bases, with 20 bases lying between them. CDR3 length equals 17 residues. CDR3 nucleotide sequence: TGTGCCAGCAGCCCCTTCGCGCCCTCCAGCTTCACAGATACGCAGTATTTT. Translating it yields CASSPFAPSSFTDTQYF.

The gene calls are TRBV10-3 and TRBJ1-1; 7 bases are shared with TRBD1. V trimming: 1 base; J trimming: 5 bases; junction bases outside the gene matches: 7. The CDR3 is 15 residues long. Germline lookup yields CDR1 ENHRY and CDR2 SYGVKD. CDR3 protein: CAISEWDSPSTEAFF. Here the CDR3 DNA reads TGTGCCATCAGTGAGTGGGACAGCCCAAGTACTGAAGCTTTCTTT.